What follows are 30 T cell receptor beta chains derived from one specimen sequenced in a study of cytotoxic CD8 clonotypes in ibrutinib-treated CLL. Assay: immunoSEQ multiplex PCR; the TCRdb copy retains only in-frame clones and omits some. The sample includes over 200,000 clones, 60% to 80% seen only once; the top ten take about 6.2%. The sequencing used PBMCs, collected after 12 months of ibrutinib treatment. These receptors came from a human donor with chronic lymphocytic leukemia.

V gene TRBV2 combines with J gene TRBJ2-7; 7 bases fit TRBD1. From germline, CDR1 is SNHLY and CDR2 FYNNEI. The CDR3 totals 15 residues. Unmatched junction bases numbered 12, after V lost 7 bases and J lost 3 bases. CDR3 sequence: CASMTSGTAHYEQYF. CDR3 in DNA: TGTGCCAGCATGACTTCCGGGACAGCGCACTACGAGCAGTACTTC.

Only a few counts were recorded for this clone. This chain connects TRBV6-6 to TRBJ2-1; no firm D call. Germline-derived CDR1 and CDR2 are MNHNY and SVGAGI (reference sequence). V lost 2 bases and J lost 5, with 1 base in between. The CDR3 is made up of 11 amino acids. This CDR3 is CASSYDNEQFF. The CDR3 DNA sequence: TGTGCCAGCAGTTACGACAATGAGCAGTTCTTC.

The genes are TRBV5-1 and TRBJ1-1; D is undetermined. Germline-derived CDR1 and CDR2 are SGHRS and YFSETQ. The CDR3 is 14 amino acids. Trimming took 2 bases from V and 7 from J, leaving 15 bases between them. This CDR3 is CASSLGVEGGEAFF. In DNA form, the CDR3 reads TGCGCCAGCAGCTTAGGCGTGGAGGGTGGTGAAGCTTTCTTT.

This chain joins TRBV18 and TRBJ2-7; D gene uncertain. Trimming pared 3 bases from V and 5 bases from J, leaving 14 bases between. The CDR3 sequence is 14 residues long. From germline, CDR1 is KGHSH and CDR2 LQKENI. The CDR3 loop reads CASSPVGMGNEQYF. The CDR3 DNA reads TGTGCCAGCTCACCTGTGGGGATGGGGAACGAGCAGTACTTC.

CDR3 coding DNA: TGTGCCAGCAGCCAGGGACAGGCTAAGTTGGGTGAAAAACTGTTTTTT. This translates into CASSQGQAKLGEKLFF. The chain employs TRBV7-2 and TRBJ1-4, with TRBD1 matching over 8 bases. V trimming: 5 bases; J trimming: 7 bases; junction bases outside the gene matches: 12. CDR1 is SGHTA, CDR2 FQGNSA, per germline. This CDR3 contains 16 residues.

This clone was detected only a few times. The chain has TRBV9 and TRBJ2-1, with D unresolved. CDR3 length: 15 amino acids. Trimming removed 0 bases at V and 8 bases at J, with 15 bases between. Germline V gene lookup returns CDR1 SGDLS and CDR2 YYNGEE. The chain's CDR3 is CASSVGLLPQDEQFF. DNA of the CDR3: TGTGCCAGCAGCGTAGGGCTCCTACCGCAGGATGAGCAGTTCTTC.

This chain uses TRBV10-2 with TRBJ2-4; 10 nucleotides align to TRBD1. Germline lookup yields CDR1 WSHSY and CDR2 SAAADI. J was trimmed by 1 base and V by 6 bases; bases with no gene match: 12. CDR3 length: 18 amino acids. The DNA for the CDR3 is TGCGCCAGCAGCTCAGGACAGGGGGGAATTAGTGCCAAAAACATTCAGTACTTC. It is translated as CASSSGQGGISAKNIQYF.

This rearrangement joins TRBV7-2 to TRBJ2-7, with D perhaps matching TRBD1 or TRBD2 (6 bases each). Germline values: CDR1 SGHTA, CDR2 FQGNSA. There are 14 residues in the CDR3. V lost 4 bases, J lost 7 bases, and 17 bases lay in between. The CDR3 protein is CASSSDRRGWEQYF. CDR3 bases: TGTGCCAGCAGCTCCGACAGGAGGGGCTGGGAGCAGTACTTC.

CDR3: CASSVGSRVGEPQHF. The CDR3, as DNA: TGTGCCAGCAGCGTAGGGAGCAGGGTAGGCGAGCCCCAGCATTTT. This chain uses TRBV9 with TRBJ1-5; D perhaps matches TRBD1 (5 bases). CDR3 length: 15 amino acids. Germline CDR1 is SGDLS and CDR2 is YYNGEE. The V end was cut by 0 bases, the J end by 8 bases, with 15 bases between.

A word on this clone: The sample holds other DNA sequences that translate to the same CDR3. The chain links TRBV5-1 to TRBJ1-1; tentatively, D is TRBD1 (6 bases). Germline V gene data show CDR1 as SGHRS and CDR2 as YFSETQ. This CDR3 has 12 amino acids. Trimming left V 0 bases short and J 8 bases short, with 8 bases between. CDR3 loop: CASSLEGVEAFF. The CDR3 DNA is TGCGCCAGCAGCTTGGAGGGGGTAGAAGCTTTCTTT.

The chain joins TRBV11-3 to TRBJ1-1; no clear D. Trimming removed 3 bases at V and 2 bases at J, with 7 bases between. Germline loops: CDR1 SGHNT, CDR2 YENEEA. CDR3 size: 13 residues. Here the CDR3 DNA reads TGTGCCAGCAGCTTGGACCCTAACACTGAAGCTTTCTTT. Its translation: CASSLDPNTEAFF.

This clone showed up just a few times. This sequence joins TRBV5-5 and TRBJ2-7; no clear D. The CDR3 runs to 15 residues. Germline V gene lookup returns CDR1 SGHKS and CDR2 YYEKEE (reference sequence). The V end was cut by 0 bases, the J end by 5 bases, with 15 bases between. The CDR3 spells CASSLGVAVVHEQYF. Here the CDR3 DNA reads TGTGCCAGCAGCTTGGGGGTAGCCGTAGTCCACGAGCAGTACTTC.

CDR3 bases: TGTGCCAGCAGTGAACTGGGGGGGAGCAATCAGCCCCAGCATTTT. Protein: CASSELGGSNQPQHF. The genes are TRBV2 and TRBJ1-5; possibly TRBD1 for D (5 bases). Germline V gene data show CDR1 as SNHLY and CDR2 as FYNNEI. Trimming removed 2 bases from V and 1 base from J, with 9 bases in between. CDR3 size: 15 residues. Based on the CDR3 plus reference TRBV2 and TRBJ1-5, the full variable domain is EPEVTQTPSHQVTQMGQEVILRCVPISNHLYFYWYRQILGQKVEFLVSFYNNEISEKSEIFDDQFSVERPDGSNFTLKIRSTKLEDSAMYFCASSELGGSNQPQHFGDGTRLSIL.

This chain joins TRBV27 and TRBJ1-2, with D tentatively TRBD1 (5 bases). The CDR3 has 13 amino acids. Germline lookup yields CDR1 MNHEY and CDR2 SMNVEV (reference sequence). V lost 6 bases and J 3 bases, leaving 11 bases between the germline ends. The CDR3 sequence: CASSPGTDYGYTF. In DNA form, the CDR3 reads TGTGCCAGCAGCCCCGGGACCGACTATGGCTACACCTTC.

This clone was seen only once. The identical CDR3 is also encoded by other nucleotide sequences in the sample. The V and J genes are TRBV20-1 and TRBJ2-5; possibly TRBD2 for D (6 bases). Germline-derived CDR1 and CDR2 are DFQATT and SNEGSKA (reference sequence). The CDR3 runs to 10 residues. Here the CDR3 reads CSPRGETQYF. The CDR3 DNA is TGCAGCCCACGGGGGGAGACCCAGTACTTC.

This chain links TRBV7-8 with TRBJ1-2; maybe TRBD1 (5 bases). This CDR3 region has 14 residues. Deletions cut 7 bases from V and 6 bases from J, with 18 bases between. Per germline, CDR1 SGHVS and CDR2 FQNEAQ. CDR3 nucleotide sequence: TGTGCCAGCACCTTTTACGGGACGGGGGATGGCTACACCTTC. Protein product: CASTFYGTGDGYTF.

This chain uses TRBV9 with TRBJ1-2, with D maybe TRBD1 (6 bases). The CDR3 runs 15 residues. V lost 0 bases and J 8 bases, leaving 17 bases between the germline ends. The V gene's germline CDR1 is SGDLS and CDR2 YYNGEE. The CDR3 sequence: CASSVGTGQTGGYTF. Here the CDR3 DNA reads TGTGCCAGCAGCGTAGGAACAGGACAGACGGGGGGCTACACCTTC.

There are a few counts of this clone. The chain couples TRBV7-3 to TRBJ1-1; D is uncertain. The CDR3 runs to 13 residues. V was clipped by 5 bases and J by 9 bases, with 16 bases between them. The V gene's germline CDR1 is SGHTA and CDR2 FQGTGA. The CDR3 spells CASSTNMNDQAFF. The CDR3 coding sequence is TGTGCCAGCAGCACCAACATGAACGACCAAGCTTTCTTT.

The V and J genes are TRBV6-5 and TRBJ1-5; 9 nucleotides agree with TRBD1. The germline CDR1 and CDR2 sequences are MNHEY and SVGAGI. CDR3 length: 16 residues. Trimming at V came to 2 bases and at J to 8 bases, leaving 10 bases not matched to a gene. CDR3 sequence (DNA): TGTGCCAGCAGTTACGGGACAGGGTTTACCGGGAAGCCCCAGCATTTT. Translating gives CASSYGTGFTGKPQHF.

In its sample, this clone was seen a few times. The V gene is TRBV7-9, the J gene TRBJ1-2; 10 nucleotides agree with TRBD1. Germline CDR1 and CDR2: SEHNR and FQNEAQ (reference sequence). The CDR3 has 14 residues. J lost 8 bases, V lost 2 bases, and 5 bases had no gene match. For the CDR3, the DNA is TGTGCCAGCAGCTTAAATCGGGACAGGGGAGGCTACACCTTC. Residues: CASSLNRDRGGYTF.

V and J are TRBV9 and TRBJ2-7, with D possibly matching TRBD1 (6 bases). V was pared by 4 bases and J by 4 bases, with 21 bases between. Germline V lookup: CDR1 SGDLS, CDR2 YYNGEE. The CDR3 length is 16 residues. The CDR3: CASSSGRTAVLYEQYF. CDR3 nucleotide sequence: TGTGCCAGCAGCTCCGGTCGGACAGCCGTCCTTTACGAGCAGTACTTC.

The chain joins TRBV7-9 to TRBJ1-4, with D possibly matching TRBD1 (6 bases). Germline V CDR1 and CDR2: SEHNR, FQNEAQ (reference sequence). Deletions cut 5 bases from V and 3 bases from J, with 19 bases between. CDR3 size: 17 residues. CDR3 in DNA: TGTGCCAGCAGCCACCGGACAGACTTATTAGCTAATGAAAAACTGTTTTTT. Translation gives CASSHRTDLLANEKLFF.

In this sample, this clone turned up a few times. The chain links TRBV4-3 to TRBJ1-5; D ambiguous. V lost 0 bases and J lost 3, with 12 bases in between. The CDR3 totals 16 residues. Germline CDR1 LGHNA, CDR2 YSLEER. CDR3 DNA sequence: TGCGCCAGCAGCCAAGATCGAGGGTCGGTCAATCAGCCCCAGCATTTT. Translated, it gives CASSQDRGSVNQPQHF.

The rearrangement uses TRBV7-2 and TRBJ2-3; no clear D gene. Trimming cost V 2 bases and J 3 bases, with 6 bases left between them. Germline-derived CDR1 and CDR2 are SGHTA and FQGNSA. This CDR3 contains 13 residues. The CDR3 protein is CASSLIKTDTQYF. Here the CDR3 DNA reads TGTGCCAGCAGCTTAATCAAAACAGATACGCAGTATTTT.

The CDR3 coding sequence is TGTGCCAGCTCACAAATGCCCGGGACAGGGCGCACAGATACGCAGTATTTT. Translated: CASSQMPGTGRTDTQYF. V gene TRBV18 combines with J gene TRBJ2-3; 9 bases fit TRBD1. CDR3 length equals 17 residues. V lost 4 bases to trimming and J lost 1 base; unmatched junction nucleotides: 9. Germline CDR1 KGHSH, CDR2 LQKENI.

The CDR3 region has the DNA TGCAGCTCCCGAGCGGGTTTGAACACTGAAGCTTTCTTT. It translates to CSSRAGLNTEAFF. The chain combines TRBV29-1 with TRBJ1-1; D ambiguous. The CDR3 runs 13 residues. Trimming shortened V by 8 bases and J by 0 bases, and 13 bases separated the two germline ends. Germline values: CDR1 SQVTM, CDR2 ANQGSEA.

The chain carries TRBV6-6 and TRBJ1-1; a possible D gene is TRBD1 (5 bases). This CDR3 has 14 residues. Germline V lookup: CDR1 MNHNY, CDR2 SVGAGI (reference sequence). Trimming removed 4 bases at V and 1 base at J, with 10 bases between. CDR3 loop: CASSWGKGNTEAFF. CDR3 bases: TGTGCCAGCAGTTGGGGGAAGGGGAACACTGAAGCTTTCTTT.

DNA for the CDR3: TGTGCCAGCAGGAGAGCCGGGACTAGCTCGAACGAGCAGTACTTC. Translating it yields CASRRAGTSSNEQYF. The genes are TRBV6-1 and TRBJ2-7; 9 positions match TRBD2. Germline values: CDR1 MNHNS, CDR2 SASEGT. With 6 bases clipped from V and 5 bases from J, the junction kept 11 bases outside the gene matches. The CDR3 is 15 residues long.

The genes are TRBV6-4 and TRBJ2-7; 9 nucleotides align to TRBD1. This CDR3 contains 13 residues. Germline V gene sequence: CDR1 MRHNA, CDR2 SNTAGT. V lost 7 bases and J lost 9; bases outside the gene matches: 10. In DNA, the CDR3 is TGTGCCAGCACCCTCGACAGGGGGGGATGGCAGTACTTC. Its protein product is CASTLDRGGWQYF.

Only a few counts were recorded for this clone. The rearrangement links TRBV19 to TRBJ1-2; D unclear. The CDR3 has 15 residues. Germline-derived CDR1 and CDR2 are LNHDA and SQIVND (reference sequence). V lost 2 bases, J lost 3 bases, and 13 bases lay in between. The CDR3 sequence is CASSIIHFTHYGYTF. The CDR3 bases are TGTGCCAGTAGTATAATCCATTTCACGCACTATGGCTACACCTTC. The complete variable domain, with remaining parts taken from reference TRBV19 and TRBJ1-2, reads DGGITQSPKYLFRKEGQNVTLSCEQNLNHDAMYWYRQDPGQGLRLIYYSQIVNDFQKGDIAEGYSVSREKKESFPLTVTSAQKNPTAFYLCASSIIHFTHYGYTFGSGTRLTVV.